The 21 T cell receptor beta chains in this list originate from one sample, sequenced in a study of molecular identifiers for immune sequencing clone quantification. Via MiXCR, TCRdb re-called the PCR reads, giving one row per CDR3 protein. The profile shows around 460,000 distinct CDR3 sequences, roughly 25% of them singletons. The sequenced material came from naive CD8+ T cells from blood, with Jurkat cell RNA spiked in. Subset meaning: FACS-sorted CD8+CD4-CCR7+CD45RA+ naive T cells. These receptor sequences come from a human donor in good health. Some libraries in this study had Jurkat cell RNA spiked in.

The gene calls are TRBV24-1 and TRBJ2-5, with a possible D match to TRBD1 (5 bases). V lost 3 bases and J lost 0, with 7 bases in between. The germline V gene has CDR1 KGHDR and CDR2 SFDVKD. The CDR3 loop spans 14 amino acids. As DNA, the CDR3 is TGTGCCACCAGTGATCTCAGGGACCAAGAGACCCAGTACTTC. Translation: CATSDLRDQETQYF.

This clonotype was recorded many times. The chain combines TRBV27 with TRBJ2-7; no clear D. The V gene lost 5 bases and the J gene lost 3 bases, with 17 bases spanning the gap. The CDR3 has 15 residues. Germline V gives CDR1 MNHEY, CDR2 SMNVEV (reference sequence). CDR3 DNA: TGTGCCAGCAGTACATCCCCTACAGAGAGCTACGAGCAGTACTTC. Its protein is CASSTSPTESYEQYF.

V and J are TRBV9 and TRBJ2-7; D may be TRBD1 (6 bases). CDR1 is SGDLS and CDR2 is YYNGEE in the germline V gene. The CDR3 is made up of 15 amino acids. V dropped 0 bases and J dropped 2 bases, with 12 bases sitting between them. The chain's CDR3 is CASSVGRGLTYEQYF. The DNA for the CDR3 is TGTGCCAGCAGCGTAGGTAGGGGGTTGACCTACGAGCAGTACTTC.

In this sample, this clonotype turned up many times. CDR3 nucleotides: TGTGCCAGCAGTTACCGGCGGGCCGAGCAGTACTTC. Translating gives CASSYRRAEQYF. The chain uses TRBV6-2 or TRBV6-3 and TRBJ2-7; tentative D call: TRBD2 (5 bases). The CDR3 is 12 residues long. The ends were cut back, 2 bases at V and 6 bases at J, with 8 bases in the middle. Looked up from germline, CDR1 is MNHEY and CDR2 is SVGEGT.

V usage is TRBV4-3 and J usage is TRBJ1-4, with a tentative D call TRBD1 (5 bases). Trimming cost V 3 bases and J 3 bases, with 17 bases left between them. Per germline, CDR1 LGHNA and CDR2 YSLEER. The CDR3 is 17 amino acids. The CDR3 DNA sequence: TGCGCCAGCAGCCAGGAACCCTCAGGGATTCCTAATGAAAAACTGTTTTTT. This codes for CASSQEPSGIPNEKLFF.

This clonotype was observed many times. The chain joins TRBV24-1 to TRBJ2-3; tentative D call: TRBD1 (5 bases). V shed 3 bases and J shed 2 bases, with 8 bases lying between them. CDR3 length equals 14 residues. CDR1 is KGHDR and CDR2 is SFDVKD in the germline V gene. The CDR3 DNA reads TGTGCCACCAGTGATGGGGCCATCACAGATACGCAGTATTTT. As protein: CATSDGAITDTQYF.

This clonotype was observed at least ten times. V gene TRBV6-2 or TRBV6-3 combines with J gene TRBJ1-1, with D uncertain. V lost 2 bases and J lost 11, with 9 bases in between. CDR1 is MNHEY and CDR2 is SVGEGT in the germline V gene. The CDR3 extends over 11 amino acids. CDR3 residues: CASSYGPTAFF. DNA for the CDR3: TGTGCCAGCAGTTACGGCCCGACTGCTTTCTTT.

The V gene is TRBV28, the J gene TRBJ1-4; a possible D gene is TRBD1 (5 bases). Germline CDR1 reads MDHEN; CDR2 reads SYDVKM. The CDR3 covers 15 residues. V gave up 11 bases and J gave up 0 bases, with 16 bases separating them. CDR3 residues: CAGTDLGATNEKLFF. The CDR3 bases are TGTGCCGGCACAGACTTGGGGGCAACTAATGAAAAACTGTTTTTT.

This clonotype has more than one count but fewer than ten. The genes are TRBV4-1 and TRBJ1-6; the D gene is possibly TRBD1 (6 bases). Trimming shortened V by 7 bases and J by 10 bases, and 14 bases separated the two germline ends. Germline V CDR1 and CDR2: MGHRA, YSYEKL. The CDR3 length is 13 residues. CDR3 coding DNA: TGCGCCAGCACCCGGACAGAAAACTCACCCCTCCACTTT. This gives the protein CASTRTENSPLHF.

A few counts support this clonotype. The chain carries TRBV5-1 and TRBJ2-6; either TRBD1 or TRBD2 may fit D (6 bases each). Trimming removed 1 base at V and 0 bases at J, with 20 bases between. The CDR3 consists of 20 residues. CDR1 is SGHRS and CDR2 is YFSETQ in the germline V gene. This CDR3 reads CASSLTPGEDLISGANVLTF. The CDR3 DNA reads TGCGCCAGCAGCTTGACGCCAGGGGAGGACCTTATCTCTGGGGCCAACGTCCTGACTTTC.

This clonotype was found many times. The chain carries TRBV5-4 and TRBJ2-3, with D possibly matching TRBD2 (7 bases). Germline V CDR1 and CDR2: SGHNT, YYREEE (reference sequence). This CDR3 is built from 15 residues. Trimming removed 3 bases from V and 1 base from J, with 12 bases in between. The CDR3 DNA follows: TGTGCCAGCAGCTCGGCGGGGGCCGGCACAGATACGCAGTATTTT. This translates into CASSSAGAGTDTQYF. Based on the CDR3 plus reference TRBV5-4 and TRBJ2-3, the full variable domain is ETGVTQSPTHLIKTRGQQVTLRCSSQSGHNTVSWYQQALGQGPQFIFQYYREEENGRGNFPPRFSGLQFPNYSSELNVNALELDDSALYLCASSSAGAGTDTQYFGPGTRLTVL.

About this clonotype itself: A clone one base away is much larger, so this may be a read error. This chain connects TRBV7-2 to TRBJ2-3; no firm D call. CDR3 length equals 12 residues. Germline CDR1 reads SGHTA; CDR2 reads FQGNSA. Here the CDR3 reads CASSPVRDTRYF. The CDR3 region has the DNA TGTGCCAGCAGCCCGGTTCGTGATACGCGGTATTTT.

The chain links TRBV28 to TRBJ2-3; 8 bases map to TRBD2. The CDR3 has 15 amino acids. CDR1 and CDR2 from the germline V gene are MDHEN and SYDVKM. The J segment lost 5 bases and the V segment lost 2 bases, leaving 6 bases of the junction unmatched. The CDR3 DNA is TGTGCCAGCAGTTTAAAAAGCGGGAGACTAGATACGCAGTATTTT. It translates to CASSLKSGRLDTQYF.

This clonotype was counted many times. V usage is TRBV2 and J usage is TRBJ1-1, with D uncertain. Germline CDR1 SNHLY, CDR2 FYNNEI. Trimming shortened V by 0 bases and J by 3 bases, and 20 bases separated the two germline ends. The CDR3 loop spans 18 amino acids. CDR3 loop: CASSEASITSRPYTEAFF. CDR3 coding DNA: TGTGCCAGCAGTGAAGCGAGTATTACGAGTAGGCCGTACACTGAAGCTTTCTTT.

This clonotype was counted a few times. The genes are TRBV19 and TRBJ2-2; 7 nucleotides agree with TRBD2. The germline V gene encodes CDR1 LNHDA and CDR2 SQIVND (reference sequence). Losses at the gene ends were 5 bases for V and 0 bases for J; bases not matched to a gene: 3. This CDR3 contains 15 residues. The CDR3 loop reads CASSLGGTNTGELFF. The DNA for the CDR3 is TGTGCCAGTAGTTTGGGGGGGACGAACACCGGGGAGCTGTTTTTT. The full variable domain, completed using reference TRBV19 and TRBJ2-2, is DGGITQSPKYLFRKEGQNVTLSCEQNLNHDAMYWYRQDPGQGLRLIYYSQIVNDFQKGDIAEGYSVSREKKESFPLTVTSAQKNPTAFYLCASSLGGTNTGELFFGEGSRLTVL.

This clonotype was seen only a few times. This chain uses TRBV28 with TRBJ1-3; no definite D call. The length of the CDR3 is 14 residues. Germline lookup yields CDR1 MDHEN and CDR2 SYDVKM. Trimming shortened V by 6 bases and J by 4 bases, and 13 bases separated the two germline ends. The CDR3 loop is CASRPGPEGNTIYF. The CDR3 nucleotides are TGTGCCAGCAGGCCAGGCCCTGAAGGAAACACCATATATTTT.

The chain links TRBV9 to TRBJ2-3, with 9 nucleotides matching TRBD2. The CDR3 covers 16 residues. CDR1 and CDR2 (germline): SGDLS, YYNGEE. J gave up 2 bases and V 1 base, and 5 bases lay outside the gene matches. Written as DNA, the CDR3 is TGTGCCAGCAGCGTATTAGGCGGGGGGGCCACAGATACGCAGTATTTT. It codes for CASSVLGGGATDTQYF. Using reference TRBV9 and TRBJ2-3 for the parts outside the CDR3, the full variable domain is DSGVTQTPKHLITATGQRVTLRCSPRSGDLSVYWYQQSLDQGLQFLIQYYNGEERAKGNILERFSAQQFPDLHSELNLSSLELGDSALYFCASSVLGGGATDTQYFGPGTRLTVL.

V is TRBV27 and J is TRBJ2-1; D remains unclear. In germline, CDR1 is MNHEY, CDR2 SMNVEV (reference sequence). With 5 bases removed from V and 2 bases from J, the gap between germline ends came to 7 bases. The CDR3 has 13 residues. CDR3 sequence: CASSRRAYNEQFF. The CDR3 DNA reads TGTGCCAGCAGTCGGAGAGCCTACAATGAGCAGTTCTTC.

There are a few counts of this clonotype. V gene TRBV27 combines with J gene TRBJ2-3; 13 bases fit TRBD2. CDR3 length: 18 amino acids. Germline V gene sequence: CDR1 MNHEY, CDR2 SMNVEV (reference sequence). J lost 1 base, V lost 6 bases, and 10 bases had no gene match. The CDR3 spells CASSRLAGGNQRTDTQYF. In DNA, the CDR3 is TGTGCCAGCAGCAGACTAGCGGGGGGCAACCAACGCACAGATACGCAGTATTTT.

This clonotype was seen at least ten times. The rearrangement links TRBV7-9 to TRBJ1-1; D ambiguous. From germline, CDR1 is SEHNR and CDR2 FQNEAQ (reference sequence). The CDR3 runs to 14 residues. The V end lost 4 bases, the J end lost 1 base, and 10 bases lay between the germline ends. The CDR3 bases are TGTGCCAGCAGCTCATCCCAGTCGAACACTGAAGCTTTCTTT. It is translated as CASSSSQSNTEAFF. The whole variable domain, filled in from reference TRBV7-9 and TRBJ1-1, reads DTGVSQNPRHKITKRGQNVTFRCDPISEHNRLYWYRQTLGQGPEFLTYFQNEAQLEKSRLLSDRFSAERPKGSFSTLEIQRTEQGDSAMYLCASSSSQSNTEAFFGQGTRLTVV.

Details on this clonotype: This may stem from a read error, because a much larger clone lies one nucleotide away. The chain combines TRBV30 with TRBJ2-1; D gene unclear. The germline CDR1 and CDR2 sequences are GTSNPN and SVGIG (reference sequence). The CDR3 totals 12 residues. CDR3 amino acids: CAWKASYSEQFF. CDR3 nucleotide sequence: TGTGCCTGGAAGGCTTCCTACAGTGAGCAGTTCTTC.